Listed below are T cell receptor beta chains from one sample, sequenced in a study of long-term antiretroviral therapy in people with HIV. The assay was immunoSEQ multiplex PCR, and TCRdb's table has in-frame clones only and misses some. Found here are 30,000 or so clones, around 87% of them singletons; the top ten hold around 4.4%. Sequenced here: unsorted PBMCs, sampled 0.5 years after starting antiretroviral therapy. The receptor source for this set is a woman between 18 and 29 years old with HIV. Both conserved end residues are part of each CDR3. D genes are given only for firm matches. Some rows have no size entry. The others give once, few or many, or a class for an expanded clone.

TRBJ2-6 - TRBV4-2 TRBD1 TGTGCCAGCAGCTATACCGGGACAGGGGGCTCTGGGGCCAACGTCCTGACTTTC CASSYTGTGGSGANVLTF
TRBJ1-2 - TRBV19 - TGTGCCAGTAGTATAGTGGAGGGCCCTTCTGATGGCTACACCTTC CASSIVEGPSDGYTF
TRBJ2-3 - TRBV11-2 - TGTGCCAGCAGCTTATCCCCCAGTACAGATACGCAGTATTTT CASSLSPSTDTQYF
TRBJ2-7 - TRBV11-2 - TGTGCCAGCAGCTCGAGCCCCGACAGCGCCTACGAGCAGTACTTC CASSSSPDSAYEQYF
TRBJ1-1 - TRBV7-2 - TGTGCCAGCAGCGAAGGGGGTGAAGCTTTCTTT CASSEGGEAFF
TRBJ1-3 - TRBV4-3 TRBD1 TGCGCCAGCAGCCAGAGGGTAGACAGGGGGATTTTCTCTGGAAACACCATATATTTT CASSQRVDRGIFSGNTIYF
TRBJ2-7 - TRBV7-2 TRBD1 TGTGCCAGCAGCTTTTCCCAGGGGGACTACGAGCAGTACTTC CASSFSQGDYEQYF
TRBJ1-4 - TRBV29-1 - TGCAGCGTTGAAACGGCAGGATTACACGAAAAACTGTTTTTT CSVETAGLHEKLFF
TRBJ2-1 - TRBV7-8 - TGTGCCAGCAGCGTAGGCCGGGGACGGAACAATGAGCAGTTCTTC CASSVGRGRNNEQFF
TRBJ2-5 - TRBV19 - TGTGCCAGTAAAGGGAGGGGGCCTCGGGAGACCCAGTACTTC CASKGRGPRETQYF
TRBJ2-7 - TRBV27 - TGTGCCAGCAGCAATAGCGGAGCCTACGAGCAGTACTTC CASSNSGAYEQYF
TRBJ2-7 once TRBV19 - TGTGCCAGTAGTATAATAGGGAATCATGGCGAGCAGTACTTC CASSIIGNHGEQYF
TRBJ2-1 - TRBV4-1 TRBD1 TGCGCCAGCAGCAACTCGGGACAGACGCAGTTCTTC CASSNSGQTQFF
TRBJ2-7 - TRBV7-9 - TGTGCCAGCAGCCTTACACGGGACTCGGGCCCCTTCTACGAGCAGTACTTC CASSLTRDSGPFYEQYF
TRBJ1-5 - TRBV9 TRBD1 TGTGCCAGCAGCTCCGGGACAGAAAGGGTAGGAAGCAATCAGCCCCAGCATTTT CASSSGTERVGSNQPQHF
TRBJ2-1 - TRBV27 TRBD2 TGTGCCAGCAGTTTTAGCGGGAGTAACTACAATGAGCAGTTCTTC CASSFSGSNYNEQFF
TRBJ2-1 - TRBV7-9 - TGTGCCAGCAGCTTAGGTGGACTCTCAGCCGAGCAGTTCTTC CASSLGGLSAEQFF
TRBJ2-3 - TRBV9 - TGTGCCAGCAGCCCTAATCTGGCAGACTCAGATACGCAGTATTTT CASSPNLADSDTQYF
TRBJ2-5 - TRBV27 - TGTGCCAGCAGTTTATCAGGACGCGGGACGGCACAAGAGACCCAGTACTTC CASSLSGRGTAQETQYF
TRBJ1-5 - TRBV5-1 - TGCGCCAGCAGCACCGGGACACCCAACAATCAGCCCCAGCATTTT CASSTGTPNNQPQHF
TRBJ2-1 once TRBV6-1 - TGTGCCAGCATAGCCAATGAGCAGTTCTTC CASIANEQFF
TRBJ1-5 - TRBV28 - TGTGCCAGCACCACACAGGTAAATCAGCCCCAGCATTTT CASTTQVNQPQHF
TRBJ1-1 - TRBV5-1 - TGCGCCAGCGCGTTCAATCGGAACACTGAAGCTTTCTTT CASAFNRNTEAFF
TRBJ1-1 - TRBV12-1 - TGTGCCAGCAGCTTTGAACGGGGAGAGGACACTGAAGCTTTCTTT CASSFERGEDTEAFF
TRBJ2-1 - TRBV4-3 - TGCGCCAGCAGCCAAGATAGGATAGTATCGAATGAGCAGTTCTTC CASSQDRIVSNEQFF
TRBJ2-2 - TRBV9 - TGTGCCAGCAGCCCCTACATACCGAACACCGGGGAGCTGTTTTTT CASSPYIPNTGELFF
TRBJ1-1 - TRBV4-1 - TGCGCCAGCAGCCAGTTAAAGCTGAACACTGAAGCTTTCTTT CASSQLKLNTEAFF
TRBJ1-5 few TRBV18 - TGTGCCAGCTCACCACCGGGAGGGGCTAGCAATCAGCCCCAGCATTTT CASSPPGGASNQPQHF
TRBJ2-5 - TRBV19 - TGTGCCAGTAGCCAAGCGGGCGGGTGGGAGACCCAGTACTTC CASSQAGGWETQYF
TRBJ2-7 - TRBV7-9 - TGTGCCAGCAGCTCCGAGGGGGAGCAGTACTTC CASSSEGEQYF
TRBJ2-5 - TRBV7-3 TRBD2 TGTGCCAGCAGCTCCGCGGGAGGGCCATTAGAGACCCAGTACTTC CASSSAGGPLETQYF
TRBJ1-5 - TRBV7-2 TRBD1 TGTGCCAGCAGCTTAGAAGGGGGCGGTCAGCCCCAGCATTTT CASSLEGGGQPQHF
TRBJ2-7 - TRBV20-1 - TGCAGTGCTAGTCATACCTACGAGCAGTACTTC CSASHTYEQYF
TRBJ1-4 - TRBV18 - TGTGCCAGCTCACCCCTCCCCGCCGGGACGACTAATGAAAAACTGTTTTTT CASSPLPAGTTNEKLFF
TRBJ2-7 - TRBV19 TRBD2 TGTGCCAGTAGCGAGGGACTAGCGGGCTTCCACGAGCAGTACTTC CASSEGLAGFHEQYF
TRBJ1-1 once TRBV5-1 - TGCGCCAGCAGCTTGGTGGGGGGGCGGCGGACTGAAGCTTTCTTT CASSLVGGRRTEAFF
TRBJ1-2 - TRBV28 TRBD1 TGTGCCAGCAGAGGCTCCGGGACAGGGTCCTATGGCTACACCTTC CASRGSGTGSYGYTF